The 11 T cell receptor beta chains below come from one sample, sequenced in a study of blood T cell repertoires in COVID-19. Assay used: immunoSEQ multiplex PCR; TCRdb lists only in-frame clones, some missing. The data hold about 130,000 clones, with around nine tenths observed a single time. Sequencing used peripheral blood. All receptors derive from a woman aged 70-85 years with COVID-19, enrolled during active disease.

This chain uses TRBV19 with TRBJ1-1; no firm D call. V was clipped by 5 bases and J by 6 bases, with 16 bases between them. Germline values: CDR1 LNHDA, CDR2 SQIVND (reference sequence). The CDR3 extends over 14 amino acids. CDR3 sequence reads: CASSADWGRPEAFF. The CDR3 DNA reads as TGTGCCAGTAGTGCGGACTGGGGTAGGCCTGAAGCTTTCTTT.

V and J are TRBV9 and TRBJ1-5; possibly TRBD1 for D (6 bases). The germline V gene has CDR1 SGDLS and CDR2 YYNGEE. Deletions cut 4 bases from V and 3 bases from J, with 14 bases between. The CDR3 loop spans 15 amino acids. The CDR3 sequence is CASSQQGLNNQPQHF. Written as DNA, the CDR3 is TGTGCCAGCAGCCAACAGGGATTAAACAATCAGCCCCAGCATTTT.

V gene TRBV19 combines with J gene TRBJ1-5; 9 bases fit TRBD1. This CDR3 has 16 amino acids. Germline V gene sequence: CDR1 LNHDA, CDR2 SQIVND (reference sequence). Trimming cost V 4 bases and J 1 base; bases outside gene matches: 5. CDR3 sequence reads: CASSNPGQGSNQPQHF. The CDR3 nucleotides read TGTGCCAGTAGTAATCCGGGACAGGGAAGCAATCAGCCCCAGCATTTT.

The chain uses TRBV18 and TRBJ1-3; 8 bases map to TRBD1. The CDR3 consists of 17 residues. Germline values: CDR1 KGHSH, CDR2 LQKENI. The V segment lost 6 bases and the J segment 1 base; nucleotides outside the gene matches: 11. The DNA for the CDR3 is TGTGCCAGCTCGCTACAGGGGGAGACGAGATCTGGAAACACCATATATTTT. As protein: CASSLQGETRSGNTIYF.

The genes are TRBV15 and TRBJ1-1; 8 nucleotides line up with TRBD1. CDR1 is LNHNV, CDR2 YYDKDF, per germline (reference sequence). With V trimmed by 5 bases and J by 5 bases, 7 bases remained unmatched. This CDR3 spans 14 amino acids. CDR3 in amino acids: CATSGQGIGTEAFF. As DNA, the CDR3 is TGTGCCACCAGCGGACAGGGAATTGGGACTGAAGCTTTCTTT.

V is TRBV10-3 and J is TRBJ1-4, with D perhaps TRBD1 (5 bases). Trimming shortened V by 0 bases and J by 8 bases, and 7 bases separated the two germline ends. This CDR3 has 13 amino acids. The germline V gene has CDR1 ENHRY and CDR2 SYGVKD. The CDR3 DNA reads TGTGCCATCAGTGAGTCACAGGAGGAAAAACTGTTTTTT. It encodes CAISESQEEKLFF.

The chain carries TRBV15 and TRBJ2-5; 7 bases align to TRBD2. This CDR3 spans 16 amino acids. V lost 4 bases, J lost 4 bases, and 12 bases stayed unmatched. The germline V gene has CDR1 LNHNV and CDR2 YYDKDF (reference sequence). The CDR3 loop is CATSTLGLPEGETQYF. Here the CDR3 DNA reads TGTGCCACCAGCACCCTGGGACTACCAGAGGGAGAGACCCAGTACTTC.

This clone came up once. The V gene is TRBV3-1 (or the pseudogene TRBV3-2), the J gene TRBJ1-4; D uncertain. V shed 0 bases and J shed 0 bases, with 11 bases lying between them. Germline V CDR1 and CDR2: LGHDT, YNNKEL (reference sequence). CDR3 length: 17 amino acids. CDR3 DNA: TGTGCCAGCAGCCAAGATAGGAGGGATACAACTAATGAAAAACTGTTTTTT. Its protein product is CASSQDRRDTTNEKLFF.

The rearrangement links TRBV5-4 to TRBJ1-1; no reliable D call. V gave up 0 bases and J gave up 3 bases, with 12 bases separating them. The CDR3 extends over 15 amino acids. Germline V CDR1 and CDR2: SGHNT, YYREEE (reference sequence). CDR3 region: CASSLGRRWDTEAFF. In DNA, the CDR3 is TGTGCCAGCAGCTTGGGAAGGCGGTGGGACACTGAAGCTTTCTTT.

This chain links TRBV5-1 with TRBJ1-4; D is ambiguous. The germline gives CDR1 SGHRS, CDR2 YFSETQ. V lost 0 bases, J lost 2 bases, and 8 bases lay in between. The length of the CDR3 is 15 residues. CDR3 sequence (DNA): TGCGCCAGCAGCTTGGCACGAGGGACTAATGAAAAACTGTTTTTT. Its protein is CASSLARGTNEKLFF.

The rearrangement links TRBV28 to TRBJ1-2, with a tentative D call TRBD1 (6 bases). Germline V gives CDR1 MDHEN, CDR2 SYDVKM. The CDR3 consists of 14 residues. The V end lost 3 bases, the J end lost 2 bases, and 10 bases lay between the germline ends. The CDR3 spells CASSFGGGNYGYTF. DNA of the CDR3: TGTGCCAGCAGTTTTGGGGGGGGCAACTATGGCTACACCTTC.